This note documents a single T cell receptor (beta chain) sequence. Its target is unknown. The CDR3 is 17 residues long. V lost 5 bases to trimming and J lost 5 bases; unmatched junction nucleotides: 16. From germline, CDR1 is SGHAT and CDR2 FQNNGV. The record originates from a study of T cell clones after liver transplantation. On the study more broadly: A pre-transplant mixed lymphocyte reaction with TCRbeta sequencing defined graft-donor-reactive clones followed in post-transplant blood. Samples came pre-transplant, pre-randomization before withdrawal, and post-randomization after withdrawal ended. Subjects received no induction therapy and standard immunosuppression until randomization at 12-24 months post-transplant. Study conclusions and caveats: In two subjects, few donor cells limited the measurable donor-reactive repertoire.

Sequenced by immunoSEQ multiplex PCR; TCRdb stores in-frame clones only, minus some. The repertoire holds about 72,000 clones, about 88% seen once, with roughly 2.5% in the top ten. This receptor was identified in a human donor who received a liver transplant. The input for sequencing was CD4+ T cells from blood, taken before liver transplant. The rearrangement joins TRBV11-2 to TRBJ2-7; 9 bases line up with TRBD1. CDR3 nucleotide sequence: TGTGCCAGCAGCCCCGTGATCGGACAGGGGTACCTCCACGAGCAGTACTTC. This codes for CASSPVIGQGYLHEQYF.